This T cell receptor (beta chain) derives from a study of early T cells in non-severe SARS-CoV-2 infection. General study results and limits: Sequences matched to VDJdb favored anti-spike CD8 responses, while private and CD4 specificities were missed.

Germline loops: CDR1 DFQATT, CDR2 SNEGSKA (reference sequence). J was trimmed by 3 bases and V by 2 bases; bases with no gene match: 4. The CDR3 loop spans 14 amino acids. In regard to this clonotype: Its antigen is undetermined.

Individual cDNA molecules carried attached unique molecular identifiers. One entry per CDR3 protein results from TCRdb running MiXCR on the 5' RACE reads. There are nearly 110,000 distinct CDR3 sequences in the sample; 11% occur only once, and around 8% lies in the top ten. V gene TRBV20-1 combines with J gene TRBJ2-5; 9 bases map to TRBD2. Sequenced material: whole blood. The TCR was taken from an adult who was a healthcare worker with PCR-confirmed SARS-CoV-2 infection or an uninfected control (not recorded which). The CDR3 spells CSARLAGTKETQYF. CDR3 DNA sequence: TGCAGTGCTAGACTAGCGGGAACTAAAGAGACCCAGTACTTC.